This TCR beta chain was recovered during a study of blood T cell repertoires in COVID-19. Study context: Specimens from acute and convalescent COVID-19 originated in the United States, Italy and Spain. The cDNA or gDNA used as material had been derived from T cells, B-cell-depleted T cells, or PBMCs.

In the original processing: Nucleated cell counts were estimated from reference gene primer amplification. Clones were sequenced by immunoSEQ multiplex PCR, and TCRdb holds only the in-frame ones, with some missing. V, J and clone size were drawn from that table, and D and trimming were deduced from the DNA. Of fewer than 25,000 clones in the sample, about 86% were seen once. The CDR3 has 14 amino acids. J was trimmed by 2 bases and V by 8 bases; bases with no gene match: 8. CDR1 and CDR2 from the germline V gene are SGHRS and YFSETQ. The sequenced material came from peripheral blood. The TCR originated in a human donor with acute or convalescent COVID-19. The donor label of this sample is uncertain. The chain is built from TRBV5-1 and TRBJ2-5; 8 bases are shared with TRBD1. CDR3 protein: CASGDRRLQETQYF. As DNA, the CDR3 is TGCGCCAGTGGGGACAGGCGTTTACAAGAGACCCAGTACTTC.